These 32 T cell receptor beta chains came from one sample sequenced in a study of T cell responses to AZD1222 COVID-19 vaccine. Sequencing used immunoSEQ multiplex PCR; TCRdb keeps in-frame clones, though not all of them. This table holds more than 70,000 clones, over 80% found once. The input for sequencing was peripheral blood, taken on day 0 of AZD1222 vaccination. The receptor set was obtained from an adult in good health.

Here the CDR3 reads CASSRRSDTQYF. The CDR3 DNA reads as TGTGCCAGCAGTCGTCGTTCAGATACGCAGTATTTT. The chain links TRBV12-3 or TRBV12-4 to TRBJ2-3; D not certain. Trimming took 5 bases from V and 4 from J, leaving 7 bases between them. The CDR3 consists of 12 residues.

The J gene is TRBJ2-3, the V gene TRBV6-1; TRBD2 matches 10 bases. This CDR3 is built from 17 residues. V was clipped by 4 bases and J by 0 bases; unmatched bases: 7. Per the germline V gene, CDR1 is MNHNS and CDR2 is SASEGT. CDR3 sequence: CASSVTSGAPSTDTQYF. The CDR3 DNA is TGTGCCAGCAGTGTAACTAGCGGGGCTCCCAGCACAGATACGCAGTATTTT.

The chain links TRBV19 to TRBJ1-2; tentative D call: TRBD1 (6 bases). Deletions cut 5 bases from V and 4 bases from J, with 17 bases between. The germline V gene encodes CDR1 LNHDA and CDR2 SQIVND (reference sequence). The CDR3 sequence is 15 residues long. The CDR3 is CASSLTTGRSYGYTF. The CDR3 DNA reads TGTGCCAGTAGTTTGACGACAGGCCGGTCCTATGGCTACACCTTC.

This clone has a handful of counts. This rearrangement joins TRBV28 to TRBJ2-5, with a possible D match to TRBD2 (5 bases). The CDR3 runs 14 residues. Germline CDR1 and CDR2: MDHEN and SYDVKM. V was cut by 4 bases and J by 0 bases, with 9 bases left in between. The CDR3 protein is CASSSPGYQETQYF. The CDR3 nucleotides are TGTGCCAGCAGTTCCCCGGGATACCAAGAGACCCAGTACTTC. The variable domain in full, completed from reference TRBV28 and TRBJ2-5, reads DVKVTQSSRYLVKRTGEKVFLECVQDMDHENMFWYRQDPGLGLRLIYFSYDVKMKEKGDIPEGYSVSREKKERFSLILESASTNQTSMYLCASSSPGYQETQYFGPGTRLLVL.

This clone was seen just once. This rearrangement joins TRBV28 to TRBJ2-7, with D tentatively TRBD1 (6 bases). Looked up from germline, CDR1 is MDHEN and CDR2 is SYDVKM. Trimming stripped 11 bases from V and 2 bases from J, with 19 bases between. The CDR3 totals 14 residues. The CDR3 protein is CAVGRQAGTYEQYF. CDR3 nucleotides: TGTGCCGTTGGAAGACAGGCCGGTACCTACGAGCAGTACTTC.

The chain combines TRBV15 with TRBJ1-5; maybe TRBD1 (5 bases). The CDR3 runs to 14 residues. Germline CDR1 LNHNV, CDR2 YYDKDF (reference sequence). V was cut by 1 base and J by 7 bases, with 11 bases left in between. CDR3 sequence reads: CATSRGQTGQPQHF. CDR3 coding DNA: TGTGCCACCAGCAGAGGACAGACTGGACAGCCCCAGCATTTT.

This clone was seen just once. The V and J genes are TRBV28 and TRBJ1-3, with D possibly matching TRBD1 (6 bases). Germline loops: CDR1 MDHEN, CDR2 SYDVKM. The ends were cut back, 3 bases at V and 0 bases at J, with 9 bases in the middle. This CDR3 has 15 residues. This CDR3 is CASSFNRASGNTIYF. CDR3 bases: TGTGCCAGCAGTTTTAACAGGGCCTCTGGAAACACCATATATTTT.

The J gene is TRBJ2-7, the V gene TRBV6-4; TRBD1 is a possible D gene (6 bases). The length of the CDR3 is 14 residues. The V gene lost 7 bases and the J gene lost 5 bases, with 18 bases spanning the gap. Looked up from germline, CDR1 is MRHNA and CDR2 is SNTAGT. The CDR3, as DNA: TGTGCCAGCACCAAGGCAGGGGCTGTGGACGAGCAGTACTTC. It specifies CASTKAGAVDEQYF.

The chain has TRBV3-1 (or the pseudogene TRBV3-2) and TRBJ2-1, with 8 bases that match TRBD2. The CDR3 loop spans 17 amino acids. Per germline, CDR1 LGHDT and CDR2 YNNKEL (reference sequence). Trimming cost V 1 base and J 5 bases; bases outside gene matches: 10. CDR3: CASSQVRAGAYHNEQFF. The CDR3 nucleotides are TGTGCCAGCAGCCAAGTTCGAGCGGGAGCATATCACAATGAGCAGTTCTTC.

V and J are TRBV21-1 and TRBJ2-1; TRBD1, as called in the table, went unchecked against the DNA. TRBV21-1 is marked as a pseudogene. The CDR3 consists of 19 residues. CDR3 in amino acids: CASSKRGSGASQLYNEQFF. Here the CDR3 DNA reads TGTGCCAGCAGCAAAAGGGGGTCAGGGGCCAGCCAACTATACAATGAGCAGTTCTTC.

This chain links TRBV2 with TRBJ1-4, with a tentative D call TRBD1 (5 bases). The CDR3 runs 14 residues. The V end lost 7 bases, the J end lost 4 bases, and 13 bases lay between the germline ends. Germline V gene sequence: CDR1 SNHLY, CDR2 FYNNEI. This chain's CDR3 is CASKRGSINEKLFF. As DNA, the CDR3 is TGTGCCAGCAAGAGGGGAAGCATTAATGAAAAACTGTTTTTT.

This rearrangement joins TRBV24-1 to TRBJ2-3; 14 nucleotides match TRBD2. Germline assignment: CDR1 KGHDR and CDR2 SFDVKD. V lost 4 bases to trimming and J lost 4 bases; unmatched junction nucleotides: 6. The CDR3 is made up of 17 amino acids. The CDR3 nucleotides are TGTGCCACCAGTGACTCGGGGACTAGCGGGAGTGCAGATACGCAGTATTTT. Protein sequence: CATSDSGTSGSADTQYF.

The chain couples TRBV6-5 to TRBJ2-7; 9 bases align to TRBD1. The CDR3 contains 15 residues. The germline V gene has CDR1 MNHEY and CDR2 SVGAGI. Losses at the gene ends were 0 bases for V and 6 bases for J; bases not matched to a gene: 6. The CDR3 reads CASSYSGTGWFEQYF. Written as DNA, the CDR3 is TGTGCCAGCAGTTACTCCGGGACAGGGTGGTTCGAGCAGTACTTC.

CDR3 sequence reads: CASRALRDRVSGYTF. DNA for the CDR3: TGTGCCAGCAGGGCACTTCGGGACAGGGTTAGCGGCTACACCTTC. The chain links TRBV2 to TRBJ1-2, with TRBD1 identical over 9 bases. Unmatched junction bases numbered 13, after V lost 6 bases and J lost 8 bases. Germline assignment: CDR1 SNHLY and CDR2 FYNNEI. This CDR3 is built from 15 residues.

This rearrangement joins TRBV4-2 to TRBJ1-6; D not certain. Deletions cut 4 bases from V and 5 bases from J, with 15 bases between. The CDR3 runs to 16 residues. Germline V gives CDR1 LGHNA, CDR2 YNFKEQ. The CDR3 DNA is TGTGCCAGCAGCCCTAGCAACCGGGGAAATAATTCACCCCTCCACTTT. It yields the protein CASSPSNRGNNSPLHF.

This chain links TRBV6-5 with TRBJ1-3; no reliable D call. CDR1 is MNHEY, CDR2 SVGAGI, per germline. Trimming removed 8 bases from V and 2 bases from J, with 10 bases in between. This CDR3 comprises 13 residues. The CDR3 protein is CASPAGTGNTIYF. The DNA for the CDR3 is TGTGCCAGCCCCGCCGGGACTGGAAACACCATATATTTT.

The V gene is TRBV6-2 or TRBV6-3, the J gene TRBJ1-2; possible D gene TRBD1, 6 bases. The CDR3 contains 15 residues. Germline CDR1 is MNHEY and CDR2 is SVGEGT. Between the trimmed V and J ends, which lost 3 bases and 7 bases, there was a span of 18 bases. The CDR3 is CASSYPGGATTGYTF. The CDR3 bases are TGTGCCAGCAGTTATCCCGGGGGCGCAACGACTGGCTACACCTTC.

Remarks on this clone: The sample carries other DNA sequences with the same CDR3. The chain uses TRBV12-3 or TRBV12-4 and TRBJ1-5; D gene uncertain. The CDR3 runs 13 residues. V was shortened by 1 base and J by 4 bases, with 5 bases between the two germline ends. CDR3: CASSLGENQPQHF. The CDR3 bases are TGTGCCAGCAGTTTAGGGGAGAATCAGCCCCAGCATTTT.

The rearrangement joins TRBV2 to TRBJ1-1; D unclear. This CDR3 contains 14 residues. Germline lookup yields CDR1 SNHLY and CDR2 FYNNEI. V gave up 7 bases and J gave up 6 bases, with 18 bases separating them. The CDR3 region is CASTQTGFGAEAFF. The CDR3 region has the DNA TGTGCCAGCACCCAGACCGGTTTTGGGGCTGAAGCTTTCTTT.

The chain combines TRBV2 with TRBJ2-2; D could derive from TRBD1 or TRBD2 (5 bases each). The V gene lost 3 bases and the J gene lost 1 base, with 12 bases spanning the gap. Germline CDR1 reads SNHLY; CDR2 reads FYNNEI. The CDR3 has 16 residues. The CDR3 region has the DNA TGTGCCAGCAGTGAGCTCGGGACGGTGAACACCGGGGAGCTGTTTTTT. Residues: CASSELGTVNTGELFF.

The V gene is TRBV19, the J gene TRBJ2-1, with 10 bases aligning to TRBD2. CDR3 size: 15 residues. Germline assignment: CDR1 LNHDA and CDR2 SQIVND (reference sequence). V lost 6 bases and J lost 0; bases outside the gene matches: 2. CDR3 loop: CASSPSGSSYNEQFF. The CDR3 nucleotides read TGTGCCAGTAGCCCTAGCGGGAGCTCCTACAATGAGCAGTTCTTC.

The J gene is TRBJ2-7, the V gene TRBV21-1; the D call in the table, TRBD2, was not verified against the DNA. TRBV21-1 is noted as a pseudogene. CDR3 length: 14 residues. This chain's CDR3 is CASSKPGSSIEQYF. The CDR3 region has the DNA TGTGCCAGCAGCAAGCCGGGATCTAGCATCGAGCAGTACTTC.

The J gene is TRBJ1-1, the V gene TRBV20-1; possibly TRBD1 for D (6 bases). CDR3 length: 11 amino acids. Germline-derived CDR1 and CDR2 are DFQATT and SNEGSKA (reference sequence). The CDR3 is CSADRNTEAFF. In DNA, the CDR3 is TGCAGCGCGGACAGGAACACTGAAGCTTTCTTT.

This clone was detected once. This chain joins TRBV14 and TRBJ1-1, with D unresolved. V lost 1 base and J 2 bases, leaving 14 bases between the germline ends. Per germline, CDR1 SGHDN and CDR2 FVKESK. The CDR3 is 16 residues long. The CDR3 loop is CASSQAGVRGNTEAFF. CDR3 nucleotides: TGTGCCAGCAGCCAAGCTGGGGTTCGGGGAAACACTGAAGCTTTCTTT.

The chain recombines TRBV6-5 with TRBJ2-7, with TRBD1 matching over 9 bases. The CDR3 length is 14 residues. Germline assignment: CDR1 MNHEY and CDR2 SVGAGI. V was pared by 6 bases and J by 0 bases, with 3 bases of the junction left unmatched. The CDR3 loop reads CASRTGGSSYEQYF. The CDR3 nucleotides read TGTGCCAGCAGGACAGGGGGAAGCTCCTACGAGCAGTACTTC.

The chain employs TRBV29-1 and TRBJ2-7; the match to TRBD2 covers 12 bases. The CDR3 runs to 14 residues. Germline lookup yields CDR1 SQVTM and CDR2 ANQGSEA. The ends lost 3 bases at V and 5 bases at J; junction bases unmatched: 5. CDR3 in amino acids: CSVDRLAGAHEQYF. CDR3 nucleotide sequence: TGCAGCGTTGATCGACTAGCGGGAGCCCACGAGCAGTACTTC.

The V gene is TRBV23-1, the J gene TRBJ1-2, with D unclear. TRBV23-1 is known as an ORF, though its function is uncertain. This CDR3 has 12 amino acids. V was trimmed by 0 bases and J by 6 bases, leaving 5 bases between them. The CDR3 loop is CASSQSRNGYTF. DNA for the CDR3: TGCGCCAGCAGTCAATCGAGGAATGGCTACACCTTC.

There are a few counts of this clone. The chain joins TRBV6-5 to TRBJ2-2, with D unclear. V was shortened by 4 bases and J by 4 bases, with 4 bases between the two germline ends. The CDR3 is 12 amino acids. Germline CDR1 and CDR2: MNHEY and SVGAGI. CDR3 sequence (DNA): TGTGCCAGCAGTTTCGGCACCGGGGAGCTGTTTTTT. As protein: CASSFGTGELFF.

This clone appeared once. The rearrangement joins TRBV19 to TRBJ1-5, with unresolved D. CDR3 length: 15 residues. V lost 7 bases and J 0 bases, leaving 13 bases between the germline ends. CDR1 is LNHDA and CDR2 is SQIVND in the germline V gene (reference sequence). CDR3 coding DNA: TGTGCCAGTACCCCTCCGGCAGGTAGCAATCAGCCCCAGCATTTT. Translated, it gives CASTPPAGSNQPQHF.

The chain uses TRBV28 and TRBJ2-3; D not certain. CDR3 size: 12 residues. Germline CDR1 and CDR2: MDHEN and SYDVKM. Trimming stripped 1 base from V and 8 bases from J, with 7 bases between. The CDR3 is CASSLSDGTQYF. Here the CDR3 DNA reads TGTGCCAGCAGTTTATCAGACGGTACGCAGTATTTT.

Here the CDR3 DNA reads TGTGCCAGTAGCACCCGGGTCTCTGGAAACACCATATATTTT. The encoded protein is CASSTRVSGNTIYF. This chain connects TRBV19 to TRBJ1-3, with D unresolved. Germline-derived CDR1 and CDR2 are LNHDA and SQIVND (reference sequence). The length of the CDR3 is 14 residues. The germline V and J ends were trimmed by 6 bases and 0 bases, with 9 bases remaining between them.

V is TRBV4-2 and J is TRBJ1-6, with D perhaps TRBD1 (5 bases). The germline CDR1 and CDR2 sequences are LGHNA and YNFKEQ. V shed 0 bases and J shed 9 bases, with 15 bases lying between them. The CDR3 is made up of 16 amino acids. This chain's CDR3 is CASSQDFWDYGSPLHF. DNA for the CDR3: TGTGCCAGCAGCCAAGATTTTTGGGACTATGGTTCACCCCTCCACTTT.